This TCR beta chain came from a study of cytomegalovirus exposure and HLA in healthy donors. Study context: An early release of data contained 70 million to 95 million unique TCRs, which came from HLA-typed donors.

Worth noting for this clone: The antigen remains undetermined.

Regarding the study as a whole: Reported findings show TCR beta sequences accurately forecast HLA-A and HLA-B alleles in most subjects.

Donors were nominally healthy when sampled, though unrecorded immune exposures were likely. The CDR3 runs 16 residues. Trimming took off 6 bases at V and 1 base at J, with 19 bases between the two ends. Germline CDR1 and CDR2: KGHSH and LQKENI. The PCR had 60 Vbeta and 13 Jbeta primers. Method: immunoSEQ multiplex PCR; TCRdb's copy keeps in-frame clones and lacks some. The sample holds approximately 70,000 clones, more than 60% seen once. This TCR derives from a male donor in good health and CMV-seropositive. V gene TRBV18 combines with J gene TRBJ2-7; possible D gene TRBD2, 7 bases. The sequencing sample was made of PBMCs. DNA for the CDR3: TGTGCCAGCTCCTTAGCTCGCGGGGGCGCGTCCTACGAGCAGTACTTC. Translated, it gives CASSLARGGASYEQYF.